In its sample, the clone carrying this T cell receptor beta chain was seen many times. Its antigen remains unidentified. This entry is derived from a study of T cells in Graves' hyperthyroidism and ophthalmopathy. Study findings and constraints: It was a median around 6 months before onset that the model predicted ophthalmopathy.

V lost 7 bases and J 0 bases, leaving 12 bases between the germline ends. The length of the CDR3 is 14 residues. CDR1 is SGHTA, CDR2 FQGNSA, per germline. Roughly 10 ml of fresh peripheral blood supplied the PBMCs. Authors of the study amplified TCR beta CDR3 regions from RNA transcripts. RT-PCR in the first round (using the HTBI primer set) targeted the TCR CDR3. TCRdb called the multiplex PCR reads again in MiXCR, with one record for every CDR3 protein. The profile shows 530,000 or so distinct CDR3 sequences, roughly a sixth of them singletons. Sequencing input: blood. The TCR originated in a woman between 18 and 30 years old with Graves' ophthalmopathy. V and J are TRBV7-2 and TRBJ1-2; the D is unclear. As DNA, the CDR3 is TGTGCCAGCAAGTTAGACACAGCTAACTATGGCTACACCTTC. Residues: CASKLDTANYGYTF.